This T cell receptor beta chain emerged from a study of cytomegalovirus exposure and HLA in healthy donors. Germline CDR1 and CDR2: MNHEY and SVGAGI. Between the trimmed V and J ends, which lost 3 bases and 6 bases, there was a span of 9 bases. CDR3 size: 13 residues. About this clone: Its antigen is not known.

Overall study findings and caveats: Researchers catalogued roughly 150 TCR beta chains as cytomegalovirus-associated. Highly shared sequence variants in one cluster were likely a sequencing artifact.

A multiplex PCR was run with 60 Vbeta primers and 13 Jbeta primers. Method: immunoSEQ multiplex PCR; TCRdb's copy keeps in-frame clones and lacks some. The data hold some 120,000 clones, with 79% observed a single time. The receptor was isolated from a man younger than 40 in good health and CMV-seropositive. This chain links TRBV6-5 with TRBJ2-1; the D gene is possibly TRBD2 (5 bases). The sequenced sample consisted of PBMCs. The CDR3 is CASSYREGNEQFF. CDR3 DNA sequence: TGTGCCAGCAGTTATCGGGAAGGCAATGAGCAGTTCTTC.